Listed below are T cell receptor beta chains from one sample, sequenced in a study of cytomegalovirus exposure and HLA in healthy donors. Sequenced by immunoSEQ multiplex PCR; TCRdb stores in-frame clones only, minus some. Of 160,000 or so clones in the sample, roughly four fifths were seen once. The sequenced sample was PBMCs. The source is a woman between 40 and 55 years old in good health and CMV-seronegative. CDR3s include the opening cysteine and the closing phenylalanine or tryptophan. D genes are given only for firm matches. Some rows mark clone size as missing; the rest say once, few, many or name a class of expanded clone.

D gene	J gene	V gene	clone size	CDR3 protein	CDR3 DNA
-	TRBJ2-6	TRBV7-9	-	CASSWPSGANVLTF	TGTGCCAGCAGCTGGCCCTCTGGGGCCAACGTCCTGACTTTC
TRBD1	TRBJ1-6	TRBV7-9	-	CASSSGTENNSPLHF	TGTGCCAGCAGCAGTGGGACAGAAAATAATTCACCCCTCCACTTT
-	TRBJ1-1	TRBV6-5	-	CASSYSGRDTEAFF	TGTGCCAGCAGTTACTCGGGCAGGGACACTGAAGCTTTCTTT
-	TRBJ2-1	TRBV5-5	-	CASSSYSDGGNEQFF	TGTGCCAGCAGCTCTTATTCGGACGGGGGCAATGAGCAGTTCTTC
-	TRBJ1-2	TRBV20-1	-	CSARIDGYTF	TGCAGTGCTAGAATCGATGGCTACACCTTC
TRBD1	TRBJ2-2	TRBV25-1	-	CASSGGQGWGTGELFF	TGTGCCAGCAGTGGTGGACAGGGCTGGGGCACCGGGGAGCTGTTTTTT
-	TRBJ1-2	TRBV7-2	few	CASSSDTYGYTF	TGTGCCAGCAGCTCGGACACCTATGGCTACACCTTC
TRBD2	TRBJ2-3	TRBV7-2	-	CASSFLAGAPGDTQYF	TGTGCCAGCAGCTTCCTAGCGGGGGCCCCCGGAGATACGCAGTATTTT
-	TRBJ1-5	TRBV12-5	-	CASGLDTTLGASRPQHF	TGTGCTAGTGGTTTAGACACCACTCTGGGGGCTTCCAGGCCCCAGCATTTT
-	TRBJ2-1	TRBV28	-	CASSQTYNEQFF	TGTGCCAGCAGCCAAACTTACAATGAGCAGTTCTTC
-	TRBJ1-2	TRBV2	-	CANTQGANYGYTF	TGTGCCAACACACAGGGAGCTAACTATGGCTACACCTTC
-	TRBJ2-3	TRBV7-9	-	CASSPVTYSTDTQYF	TGTGCCAGCAGCCCTGTTACATATAGCACAGATACGCAGTATTTT
TRBD2	TRBJ2-1	TRBV14	few	CASSQDGGTFNEQFF	TGTGCCAGCAGCCAAGACGGGGGGACCTTCAATGAGCAGTTCTTC
-	TRBJ2-1	TRBV19	-	CASRQGSYNEQFF	TGTGCCAGTAGGCAGGGGTCCTACAATGAGCAGTTCTTC
-	TRBJ1-2	TRBV28	-	CASSLSGGDGYTF	TGTGCCAGCAGTTTAAGCGGTGGGGATGGCTACACCTTC
-	TRBJ2-1	TRBV7-9	-	CASSPPSDNEQFF	TGTGCCAGCAGCCCCCCGTCAGACAATGAGCAGTTCTTC
TRBD1	TRBJ2-3	TRBV7-9	-	CASSGQGRLLLWSDTQYF	TGTGCCAGCAGCGGACAGGGACGACTCCTTTTGTGGTCGGATACGCAGTATTTT
TRBD1	TRBJ2-7	TRBV5-1	few	CASSGQDRSSWYF	TGCGCCAGCTCGGGACAGGATAGAAGCAGTTGGTACTTC
-	TRBJ2-5	TRBV13	-	CASSLASQETQYF	TGTGCCAGCAGCTTAGCCTCCCAAGAGACCCAGTACTTC
-	TRBJ1-2	TRBV27	-	CASSPHQGRSGYTF	TGTGCCAGCAGTCCTCACCAGGGTCGGAGTGGCTACACCTTC
-	TRBJ1-2	TRBV2	many	CASSEGQGGIYGYTF	TGTGCCAGCAGTGAGGGGCAGGGAGGAATCTATGGCTACACCTTC
-	TRBJ1-3	TRBV10-3	-	CAAGSSGNTIYF	TGTGCCGCCGGGTCATCTGGAAACACCATATATTTT
TRBD1	TRBJ2-5	TRBV5-1	-	CASRTQGKAETQYF	TGCGCCAGCCGAACACAGGGGAAGGCAGAGACCCAGTACTTC
-	TRBJ1-1	TRBV5-6	-	CASSLEGEWSEAFF	TGTGCCAGCAGCTTGGAGGGAGAGTGGAGTGAAGCTTTCTTT
TRBD1	TRBJ1-2	TRBV6-6	-	CASSWTTGPAGGYTF	TGTGCCAGCAGTTGGACGACAGGGCCGGCGGGGGGCTACACCTTC
TRBD1	TRBJ1-6	TRBV19	-	CASAGTGGSPLHF	TGTGCCAGTGCCGGGACAGGGGGTTCACCCCTCCACTTT
-	TRBJ1-2	TRBV29-1	-	CSALTNYGYTF	TGCAGCGCCCTTACTAACTATGGCTACACCTTC
TRBD1	TRBJ2-1	TRBV7-6	-	CASIQGQGLYNEQFF	TGTGCCAGCATCCAGGGACAGGGACTTTACAATGAGCAGTTCTTC
-	TRBJ1-1	TRBV7-8	-	CASSLLPGGNTEAFF	TGTGCCAGCAGCTTATTACCCGGTGGGAACACTGAAGCTTTCTTT
-	TRBJ2-7	TRBV5-6	-	CASSLGRRANYEQYF	TGTGCCAGCAGCTTGGGGCGCAGGGCGAACTACGAGCAGTACTTC
-	TRBJ1-2	TRBV2	-	CVSTSGVYGYTF	TGTGTCAGCACTTCAGGCGTCTATGGCTACACCTTC
-	TRBJ2-7	TRBV5-5	once	CASRTGSSLEQYF	TGTGCCAGCAGAACAGGGTCCTCTCTCGAGCAGTACTTC
-	TRBJ1-1	TRBV9	-	CASSLQGSTEAFF	TGTGCCAGCAGCCTTCAGGGTTCCACTGAAGCTTTCTTT
-	TRBJ2-7	TRBV14	once	CASSQERRTYEQYF	TGTGCCAGCAGCCAAGAGCGCAGGACCTACGAGCAGTACTTC
-	TRBJ2-6	TRBV2	-	CASTGGANVLTF	TGTGCCAGCACCGGGGGGGCCAACGTCCTGACTTTC
-	TRBJ1-1	TRBV5-8	once	CASSLDGRMNTEAFF	TGTGCCAGCAGCTTGGACGGGAGGATGAACACTGAAGCTTTCTTT
TRBD1	TRBJ1-3	TRBV11-2	-	CASSSNPGQGGNTIYF	TGTGCCAGCAGCTCAAATCCGGGACAGGGAGGAAACACCATATATTTT
-	TRBJ1-1	TRBV7-8	-	CASSPERTGQLNTEAFF	TGTGCCAGCAGCCCCGAGCGAACCGGACAGCTAAACACTGAAGCTTTCTTT
-	TRBJ1-6	TRBV18	-	CASSPASNSPLHF	TGTGCCAGCTCACCGGCCAGTAATTCACCCCTCCACTTT
-	TRBJ1-1	TRBV6-1	-	CASRTGLNTEAFF	TGTGCCAGCAGAACAGGGTTGAACACTGAAGCTTTCTTT
-	TRBJ1-2	TRBV6-5	-	CASSYDRGSYTF	TGTGCCAGCAGTTATGATAGGGGCAGCTACACCTTC